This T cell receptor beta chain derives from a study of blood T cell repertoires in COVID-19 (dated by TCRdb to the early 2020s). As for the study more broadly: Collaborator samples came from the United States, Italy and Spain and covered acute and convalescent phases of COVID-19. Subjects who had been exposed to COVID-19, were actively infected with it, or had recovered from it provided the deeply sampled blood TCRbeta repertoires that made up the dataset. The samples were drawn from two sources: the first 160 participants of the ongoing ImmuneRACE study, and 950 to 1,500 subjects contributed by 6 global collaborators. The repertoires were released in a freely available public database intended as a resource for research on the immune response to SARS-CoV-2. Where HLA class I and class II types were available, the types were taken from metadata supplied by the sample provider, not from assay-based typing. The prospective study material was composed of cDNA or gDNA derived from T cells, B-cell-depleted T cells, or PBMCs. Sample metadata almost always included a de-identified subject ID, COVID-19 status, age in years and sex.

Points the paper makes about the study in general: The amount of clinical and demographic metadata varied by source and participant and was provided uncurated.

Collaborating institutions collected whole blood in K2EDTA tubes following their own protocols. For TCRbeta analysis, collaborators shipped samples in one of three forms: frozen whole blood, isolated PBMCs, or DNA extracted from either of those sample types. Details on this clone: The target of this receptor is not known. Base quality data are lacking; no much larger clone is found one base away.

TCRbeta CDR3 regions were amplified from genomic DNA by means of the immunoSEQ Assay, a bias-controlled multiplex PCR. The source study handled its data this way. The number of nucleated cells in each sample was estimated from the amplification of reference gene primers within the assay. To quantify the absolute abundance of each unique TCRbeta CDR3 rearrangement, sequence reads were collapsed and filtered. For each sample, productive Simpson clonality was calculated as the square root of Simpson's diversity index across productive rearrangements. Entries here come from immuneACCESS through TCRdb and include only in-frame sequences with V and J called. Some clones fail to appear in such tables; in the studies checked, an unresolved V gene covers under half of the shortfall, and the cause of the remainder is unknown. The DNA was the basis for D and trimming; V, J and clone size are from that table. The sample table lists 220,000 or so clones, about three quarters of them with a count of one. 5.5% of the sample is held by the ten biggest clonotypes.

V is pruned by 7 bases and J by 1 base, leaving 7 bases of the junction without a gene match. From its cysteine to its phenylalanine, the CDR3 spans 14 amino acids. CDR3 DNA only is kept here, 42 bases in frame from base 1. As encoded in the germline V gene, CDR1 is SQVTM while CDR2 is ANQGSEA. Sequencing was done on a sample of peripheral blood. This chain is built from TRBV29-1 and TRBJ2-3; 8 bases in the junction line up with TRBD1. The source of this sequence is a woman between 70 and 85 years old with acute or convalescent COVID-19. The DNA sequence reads TGCAGCGCCGACAGGGGCTTTGGCACAGATACGCAGTATTTT. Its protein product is CSADRGFGTDTQYF.